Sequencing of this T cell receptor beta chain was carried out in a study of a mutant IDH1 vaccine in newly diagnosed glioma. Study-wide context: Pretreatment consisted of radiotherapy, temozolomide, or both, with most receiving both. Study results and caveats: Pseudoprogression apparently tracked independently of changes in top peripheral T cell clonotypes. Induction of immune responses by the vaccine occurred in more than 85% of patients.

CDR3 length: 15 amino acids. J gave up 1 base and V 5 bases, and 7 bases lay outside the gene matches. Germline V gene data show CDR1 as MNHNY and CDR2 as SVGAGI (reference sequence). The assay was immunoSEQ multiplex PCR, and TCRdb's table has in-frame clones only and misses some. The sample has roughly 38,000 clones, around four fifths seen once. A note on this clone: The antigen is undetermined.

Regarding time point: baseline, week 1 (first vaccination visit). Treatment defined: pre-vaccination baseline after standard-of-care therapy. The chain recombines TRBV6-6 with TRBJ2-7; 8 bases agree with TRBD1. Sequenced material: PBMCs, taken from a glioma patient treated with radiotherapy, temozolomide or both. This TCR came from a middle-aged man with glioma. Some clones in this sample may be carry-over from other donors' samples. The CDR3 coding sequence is TGTGCCAGCAGTACCGGGACAGGCGAATCCTACGAGCAGTACTTC. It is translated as CASSTGTGESYEQYF.